This entry lists 26 T cell receptor beta chains sequenced from one sample in a study of blood T cell repertoires in COVID-19 (dated by TCRdb to the early 2020s). Library preparation used the immunoSEQ multiplex PCR assay. The immuneACCESS repertoire file appears here via TCRdb, limited to in-frame rearrangements. These files lack a portion of the clones; in checked studies, under half of the deficit traces to unresolved V genes, and the cause of the others is not known. This sample gives 180,000 or so clones in total; 80% to 85% of them show up just once. Jointly, the top ten make up approximately 14% of the sample. The sequenced sample consisted of peripheral blood. Receptor source: a woman in her 70s with COVID-19, enrolled during active disease.

This chain uses TRBV11-3 with TRBJ2-3; D uncertain. This CDR3 is built from 12 residues. Germline V lookup: CDR1 SGHNT, CDR2 YENEEA. With 5 bases removed from V and 6 bases from J, the gap between germline ends came to 9 bases. The CDR3 reads CASSQRPDTQYF. CDR3 sequence (DNA): TGTGCCAGCAGCCAGCGACCGGATACGCAGTATTTT.

This chain uses TRBV5-1 with TRBJ1-1; the D is unclear. Germline-derived CDR1 and CDR2 are SGHRS and YFSETQ. The V and J ends lost 5 bases and 3 bases respectively, with 14 bases between them. The CDR3 has 14 amino acids. The CDR3 sequence: CASRDPWGDTEAFF. The CDR3 nucleotides read TGCGCCAGCAGAGATCCCTGGGGAGACACTGAAGCTTTCTTT.

This clone was seen a handful of times. This chain connects TRBV7-9 to TRBJ1-2; D possibly corresponds to TRBD1 (5 bases). Germline V gene sequence: CDR1 SEHNR, CDR2 FQNEAQ (reference sequence). CDR3 length: 15 amino acids. The ends were cut back, 3 bases at V and 6 bases at J, with 17 bases in the middle. Written as DNA, the CDR3 is TGTGCCAGCAGCTTTAGACGGCGGAGGGGACATGGCTACACCTTC. Its protein product is CASSFRRRRGHGYTF.

The chain's CDR3 is CASSLSSGSNQPQHF. CDR3 nucleotides: TGTGCCAGCAGTTTATCGTCGGGGAGCAATCAGCCCCAGCATTTT. This chain connects TRBV27 to TRBJ1-5; D remains unclear. This CDR3 is 15 amino acids long. V lost 0 bases, J lost 1 base, and 7 bases lay in between. Germline CDR1 and CDR2: MNHEY and SMNVEV (reference sequence).

The chain carries TRBV14 and TRBJ2-1; D is unclear. This CDR3 contains 15 residues. Germline lookup yields CDR1 SGHDN and CDR2 FVKESK. V was cut by 3 bases and J by 2 bases, with 11 bases left in between. The CDR3 loop reads CASSQLRRTYNEQFF. Here the CDR3 DNA reads TGTGCCAGCAGCCAGCTACGCCGTACCTACAATGAGCAGTTCTTC.

J is TRBJ1-1 and V is TRBV5-1; D possibly corresponds to TRBD1 (6 bases). CDR1 and CDR2 from the germline V gene are SGHRS and YFSETQ. The CDR3 length is 15 residues. V lost 5 bases and J 4 bases, leaving 18 bases between the germline ends. This CDR3 reads CASSRWGPPSTEAFF. CDR3 nucleotide sequence: TGCGCCAGCAGTAGATGGGGGCCGCCGAGCACTGAAGCTTTCTTT.

With respect to this clone: Other nucleotide sequences from this sample produce the same CDR3. The rearrangement joins TRBV12-3 or TRBV12-4 to TRBJ2-1; D remains ambiguous. Trimming cost V 2 bases and J 7 bases, with 3 bases left between them. CDR3 size: 11 residues. The CDR3 region has the DNA TGTGCCAGCAGTTTACATAATGAGCAGTTCTTC. Protein sequence: CASSLHNEQFF.

The chain is built from TRBV6-2 or TRBV6-3 and TRBJ2-7; tentative D call: TRBD1 (6 bases). V lost 0 bases to trimming and J lost 6 bases, with 12 bases between them. CDR1 and CDR2 from the germline V gene are MNHEY and SVGEGT. The CDR3 contains 14 residues. The CDR3 nucleotides read TGTGCCAGCAGTTACTCCTACAGGGCCACCGAGCAGTACGTC. It codes for CASSYSYRATEQYV.

This chain connects TRBV29-1 to TRBJ2-1; 8 nucleotides align to TRBD1. Germline CDR1 reads SQVTM; CDR2 reads ANQGSEA. The CDR3 spans 14 residues. Germline trimming cut 7 bases from V and 10 bases from J; bases unmatched to any gene: 15. The CDR3 here is CSAGGQVLVGEQFF. CDR3 bases: TGCAGCGCCGGGGGACAGGTCCTGGTCGGGGAGCAGTTCTTC.

V and J are TRBV7-3 and TRBJ2-2, with 7 bases identical to TRBD2. Unmatched junction bases numbered 10, after V lost 7 bases and J lost 5 bases. Looked up from germline, CDR1 is SGHTA and CDR2 is FQGTGA. The CDR3 spans 15 residues. DNA of the CDR3: TGTGCCAGCACCACCTTGGGGGAGGGAACCGGGGAGCTGTTTTTT. Encoded protein: CASTTLGEGTGELFF.

V and J are TRBV13 and TRBJ2-2, with 7 bases lining up with TRBD1. The ends lost 7 bases at V and 6 bases at J; junction bases unmatched: 5. CDR1 is PRHDT and CDR2 is FYEKMQ in the germline V gene (reference sequence). The CDR3 is 13 residues long. CDR3 nucleotide sequence: TGTGCCAGCAACAACAGGGGTTCCGGGGAGCTGTTTTTT. Amino acid sequence: CASNNRGSGELFF.

The V and J genes are TRBV19 and TRBJ1-5; 7 bases match TRBD1. The CDR3 length is 15 residues. Trimming took 5 bases from V and 3 from J; bases not matched to a gene: 7. CDR1 is LNHDA, CDR2 SQIVND, per germline (reference sequence). The CDR3, as DNA: TGTGCCAGTAGTTTCGGACAGGTATTCAATCAGCCCCAGCATTTT. Its protein is CASSFGQVFNQPQHF.

This clone was seen a single time. The chain couples TRBV19 to TRBJ2-2; 12 bases agree with TRBD2. This CDR3 is built from 16 residues. J gave up 7 bases and V 2 bases, and 5 bases lay outside the gene matches. Per germline, CDR1 LNHDA and CDR2 SQIVND (reference sequence). The CDR3 protein is CASSILLAGGLGELFF. CDR3 bases: TGTGCCAGTAGTATACTTCTAGCGGGGGGGCTCGGGGAGCTGTTTTTT.

The chain employs TRBV30 and TRBJ2-1, with a weak D call TRBD1 (6 bases). The germline CDR1 and CDR2 sequences are GTSNPN and SVGIG (reference sequence). The V end lost 2 bases, the J end lost 0 bases, and 14 bases lay between the germline ends. The CDR3 covers 16 residues. The CDR3 sequence is CAWSPGQLSSYNEQFF. The CDR3 DNA follows: TGTGCCTGGAGTCCAGGACAGTTGAGCTCCTACAATGAGCAGTTCTTC.

The table lists this clone with a count of one. The chain joins TRBV2 to TRBJ1-5; TRBD1 matches at 7 bases. Unmatched junction bases numbered 5, after V lost 6 bases and J lost 0 bases. There are 15 residues in the CDR3. CDR1 and CDR2 from the germline V gene are SNHLY and FYNNEI. The CDR3 region has the DNA TGTGCCAGCAGCGGGACAGCCCTTAGCAATCAGCCCCAGCATTTT. This gives the protein CASSGTALSNQPQHF.

V and J are TRBV5-4 and TRBJ2-5, with 11 bases fitting TRBD1. The CDR3 is 15 amino acids. After removal of 4 bases from V and 4 bases from J, the junction contained 6 bases not matched to a gene. Germline CDR1 and CDR2: SGHNT and YYREEE (reference sequence). The CDR3 DNA reads as TGTGCCAGCAGCCGCCCGGGACAGGGGGGAGAGACCCAGTACTTC. Translated: CASSRPGQGGETQYF. The full variable domain, in which reference TRBV5-4 and TRBJ2-5 provide the parts outside the CDR3, is ETGVTQSPTHLIKTRGQQVTLRCSSQSGHNTVSWYQQALGQGPQFIFQYYREEENGRGNFPPRFSGLQFPNYSSELNVNALELDDSALYLCASSRPGQGGETQYFGPGTRLLVL.

A few counts support this clone. The rearrangement uses TRBV5-4 and TRBJ2-7; the match to TRBD2 covers 10 bases. CDR1 and CDR2 from the germline V gene are SGHNT and YYREEE (reference sequence). Unmatched junction bases numbered 7, after V lost 3 bases and J lost 4 bases. CDR3 length: 15 residues. The CDR3 loop reads CASSSTSGRGYEQYF. The CDR3 DNA follows: TGTGCCAGCAGCTCGACCAGCGGGAGGGGATACGAGCAGTACTTC.

The V and J genes are TRBV3-1 (or the pseudogene TRBV3-2) and TRBJ1-1; D ambiguous. The CDR3 contains 14 residues. Germline V gives CDR1 LGHDT, CDR2 YNNKEL (reference sequence). The V end lost 0 bases, the J end lost 2 bases, and 7 bases lay between the germline ends. DNA for the CDR3: TGTGCCAGCAGCCAAGATCGAGCCAACACTGAAGCTTTCTTT. Protein: CASSQDRANTEAFF.

About this clone: This sample includes further DNA sequences coding for the same CDR3. The V and J genes are TRBV7-9 and TRBJ2-3, with D maybe TRBD2 (6 bases). V lost 5 bases, J lost 2 bases, and 11 bases lay in between. The CDR3 has 14 residues. Germline V CDR1 and CDR2: SEHNR, FQNEAQ (reference sequence). The DNA for the CDR3 is TGTGCCAGCAGCCGTAGCGGAAACACAGATACGCAGTATTTT. Translated, it gives CASSRSGNTDTQYF.

This chain joins TRBV28 and TRBJ1-2, with D perhaps matching TRBD1 (5 bases). Deletions cut 2 bases from V and 6 bases from J, with 13 bases between. Germline CDR1 is MDHEN and CDR2 is SYDVKM. This CDR3 comprises 14 residues. Here the CDR3 DNA reads TGTGCCAGCAGTTTAGGACAAGGACGGAATGGCTACACCTTC. It specifies CASSLGQGRNGYTF.

This chain links TRBV6-1 with TRBJ2-1; D is possibly TRBD1 (6 bases). The CDR3 contains 16 residues. CDR1 is MNHNS, CDR2 SASEGT, per germline. V gave up 2 bases and J gave up 0 bases, with 11 bases separating them. The CDR3 protein is CASSESGHISYNEQFF. The CDR3 DNA follows: TGTGCCAGCAGTGAATCGGGACACATCTCCTACAATGAGCAGTTCTTC.

This clone was seen only once. The V gene is TRBV9, the J gene TRBJ2-5, with 10 nucleotides matching TRBD2. CDR3 length equals 16 residues. The J segment lost 3 bases and the V segment lost 4 bases, leaving 9 bases of the junction unmatched. Germline V lookup: CDR1 SGDLS, CDR2 YYNGEE. In nucleotides, the CDR3 is TGTGCCAGCAGCATGAGAGGGCTAGCGGGGGAAGAGACCCAGTACTTC. This encodes CASSMRGLAGEETQYF.

The chain is built from TRBV2 and TRBJ1-5; the D gene is possibly TRBD1 (6 bases). Germline CDR1 is SNHLY and CDR2 is FYNNEI. CDR3 length equals 13 residues. V was pared by 3 bases and J by 10 bases, with 13 bases between. This CDR3 reads CASSDRGTGPQHF. As DNA, the CDR3 is TGTGCCAGCAGTGACAGGGGTACGGGACCCCAGCATTTT.

The chain has TRBV15 and TRBJ1-6; 10 bases map to TRBD1. The CDR3 runs to 16 residues. V lost 1 base and J lost 9; bases outside the gene matches: 6. Looked up from germline, CDR1 is LNHNV and CDR2 is YYDKDF (reference sequence). CDR3 in amino acids: CATSRGTGGFGSPLHF. The CDR3 DNA reads TGTGCCACCAGCAGAGGGACAGGGGGATTTGGTTCACCCCTCCACTTT. Drawing the rest from reference TRBV15 and TRBJ1-6, the complete variable domain is DAMVIQNPRYQVTQFGKPVTLSCSQTLNHNVMYWYQQKSSQAPKLLFHYYDKDFNNEADTPDNFQSRRPNTSFCFLDIRSPGLGDTAMYLCATSRGTGGFGSPLHFGNGTRLTVT.

The V and J genes are TRBV19 and TRBJ2-2, with 10 bases matching TRBD2. The germline CDR1 and CDR2 sequences are LNHDA and SQIVND (reference sequence). The trim removed 6 bases at V and 7 bases at J, leaving 8 bases unmatched. CDR3 size: 15 residues. The CDR3 DNA reads TGTGCCAGTAGACTCCTAGCGGGGGATATCGGGGAGCTGTTTTTT. This gives the protein CASRLLAGDIGELFF.

The count of this clone is one. The V call is TRBV9, the J call TRBJ1-6; D unresolved. The V end was cut by 3 bases, the J end by 9 bases, with 7 bases between. Germline-derived CDR1 and CDR2 are SGDLS and YYNGEE. This CDR3 is built from 12 residues. CDR3 nucleotides: TGTGCCAGCAGCGATAGATTTTCACCCCTCCACTTT. Its protein product is CASSDRFSPLHF.